This T cell receptor (beta chain) was sequenced for a study of T cell changes during pregnancy in multiple sclerosis. Some clones are missing from TCRdb's copy, which holds only in-frame ones; the method was immunoSEQ multiplex PCR. The sample has 65,000 to 85,000 clones, about 90% seen once. CDR3 length equals 13 residues. Germline values: CDR1 MRHNA, CDR2 SNTAGT. V lost 2 bases and J lost 2, with 5 bases in between. Sequenced here: peripheral blood, sampled after pregnancy. The chain combines TRBV6-4 with TRBJ2-3; D ambiguous. This TCR derives from a female donor with multiple sclerosis, enrolled in a pregnancy study. CDR3 DNA: TGTGCCAGCAGTGACAGAGTCACAGATACGCAGTATTTT. Translating gives CASSDRVTDTQYF.